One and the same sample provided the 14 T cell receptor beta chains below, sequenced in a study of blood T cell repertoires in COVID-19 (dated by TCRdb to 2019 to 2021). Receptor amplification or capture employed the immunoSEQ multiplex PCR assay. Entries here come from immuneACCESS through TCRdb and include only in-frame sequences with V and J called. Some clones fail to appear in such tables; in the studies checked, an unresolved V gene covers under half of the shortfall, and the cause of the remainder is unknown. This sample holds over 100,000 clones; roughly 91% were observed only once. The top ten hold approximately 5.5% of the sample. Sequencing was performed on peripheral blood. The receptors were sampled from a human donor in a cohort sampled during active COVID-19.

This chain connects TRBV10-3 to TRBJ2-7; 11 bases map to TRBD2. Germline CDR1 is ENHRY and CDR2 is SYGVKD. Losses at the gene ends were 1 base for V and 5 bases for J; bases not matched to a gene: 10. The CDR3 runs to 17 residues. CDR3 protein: CAISEFLAGGPLDEQYF. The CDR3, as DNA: TGTGCCATCAGTGAGTTCCTAGCGGGGGGACCCCTAGACGAGCAGTACTTC.

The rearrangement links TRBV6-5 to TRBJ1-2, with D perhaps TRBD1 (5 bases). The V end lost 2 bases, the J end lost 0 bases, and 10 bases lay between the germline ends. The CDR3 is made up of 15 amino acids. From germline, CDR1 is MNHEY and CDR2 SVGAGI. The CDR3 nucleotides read TGTGCCAGCAGTTACCTGCAGGGCACTAACTATGGCTACACCTTC. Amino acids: CASSYLQGTNYGYTF.

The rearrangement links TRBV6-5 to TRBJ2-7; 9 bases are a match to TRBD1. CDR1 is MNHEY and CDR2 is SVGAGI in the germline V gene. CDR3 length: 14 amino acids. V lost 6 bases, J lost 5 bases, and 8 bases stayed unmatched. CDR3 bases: TGTGCCAGCAGGTCCGGGACAGGGTTAAACGAGCAGTACTTC. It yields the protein CASRSGTGLNEQYF.

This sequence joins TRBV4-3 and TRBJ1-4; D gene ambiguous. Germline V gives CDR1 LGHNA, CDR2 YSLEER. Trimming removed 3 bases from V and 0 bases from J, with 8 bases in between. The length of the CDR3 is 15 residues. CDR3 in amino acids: CASSQKPATNEKLFF. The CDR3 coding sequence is TGCGCCAGCAGCCAGAAGCCGGCAACTAATGAAAAACTGTTTTTT.

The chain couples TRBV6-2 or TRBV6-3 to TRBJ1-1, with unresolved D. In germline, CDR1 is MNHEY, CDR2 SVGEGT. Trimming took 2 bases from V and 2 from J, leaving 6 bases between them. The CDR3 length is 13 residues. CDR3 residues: CASSYHINTEAFF. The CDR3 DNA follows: TGTGCCAGCAGTTACCACATTAACACTGAAGCTTTCTTT.

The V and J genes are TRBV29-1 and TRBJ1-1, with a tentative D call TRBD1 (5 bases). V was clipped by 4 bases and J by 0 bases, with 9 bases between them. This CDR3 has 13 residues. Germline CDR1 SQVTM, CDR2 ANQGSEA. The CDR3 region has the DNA TGCAGCGTTGCGGGGGGGTTGAACACTGAAGCTTTCTTT. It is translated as CSVAGGLNTEAFF.

The DNA for the CDR3 is TGTGCCAGCAGCTTATTCGGAGACACTGAAGCTTTCTTT. It translates to CASSLFGDTEAFF. The gene calls are TRBV11-2 and TRBJ1-1; D is undetermined. V was cut by 2 bases and J by 3 bases, with 7 bases left in between. The CDR3 totals 13 residues. Germline loops: CDR1 SGHAT, CDR2 FQNNGV.

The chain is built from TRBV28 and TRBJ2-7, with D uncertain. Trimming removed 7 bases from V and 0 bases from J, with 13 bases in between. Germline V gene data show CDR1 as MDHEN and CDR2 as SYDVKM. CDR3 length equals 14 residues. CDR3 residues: CASTSGAFSYEQYF. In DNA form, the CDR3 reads TGTGCCAGCACCTCGGGTGCTTTCTCCTACGAGCAGTACTTC.

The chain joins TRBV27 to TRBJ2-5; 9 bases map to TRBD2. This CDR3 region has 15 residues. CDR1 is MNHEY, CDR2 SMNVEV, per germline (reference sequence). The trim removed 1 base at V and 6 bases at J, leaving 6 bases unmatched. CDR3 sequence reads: CASSLWAGGPKTQYF. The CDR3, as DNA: TGTGCCAGCAGTTTATGGGCGGGGGGGCCGAAGACCCAGTACTTC.

The DNA for the CDR3 is TGTGCCAGCAGTTACCGGGACAGGGGCACAGATACGCAGTATTTT. Residues: CASSYRDRGTDTQYF. The chain is built from TRBV6-5 and TRBJ2-3, with 9 bases aligning to TRBD1. V shed 2 bases and J 1 base; nucleotides not matched to a gene: 1. The CDR3 loop spans 15 amino acids. Germline-derived CDR1 and CDR2 are MNHEY and SVGAGI.

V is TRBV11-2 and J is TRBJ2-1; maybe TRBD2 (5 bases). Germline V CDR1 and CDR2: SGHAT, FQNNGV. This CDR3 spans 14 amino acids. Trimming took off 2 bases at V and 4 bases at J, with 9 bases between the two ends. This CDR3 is CASSLYSGYNEQFF. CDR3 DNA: TGTGCCAGCAGCTTATATTCGGGGTACAATGAGCAGTTCTTC.

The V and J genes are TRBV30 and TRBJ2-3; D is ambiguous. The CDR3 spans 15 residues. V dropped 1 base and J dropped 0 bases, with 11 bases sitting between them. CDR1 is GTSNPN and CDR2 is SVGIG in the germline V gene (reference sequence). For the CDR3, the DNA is TGTGCCTGGAGTGCAACCGGGTCCAGCACAGATACGCAGTATTTT. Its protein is CAWSATGSSTDTQYF.

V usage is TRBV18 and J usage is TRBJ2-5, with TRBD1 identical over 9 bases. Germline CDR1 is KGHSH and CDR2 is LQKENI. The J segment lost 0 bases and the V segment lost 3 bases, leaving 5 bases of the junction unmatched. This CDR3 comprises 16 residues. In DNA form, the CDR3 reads TGTGCCAGCTCACCGGGACAGGGAATACACCAAGAGACCCAGTACTTC. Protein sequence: CASSPGQGIHQETQYF.

For the CDR3, the DNA is TGTGCCAGCAGTGCAGCCCGGAGGGTGGGGGGCAATCAGCCCCAGCATTTT. Translated, it gives CASSAARRVGGNQPQHF. The rearrangement joins TRBV2 to TRBJ1-5; a possible D gene is TRBD1 (5 bases). The CDR3 totals 17 residues. The V gene lost 4 bases and the J gene lost 2 bases, with 18 bases spanning the gap. Per the germline V gene, CDR1 is SNHLY and CDR2 is FYNNEI.